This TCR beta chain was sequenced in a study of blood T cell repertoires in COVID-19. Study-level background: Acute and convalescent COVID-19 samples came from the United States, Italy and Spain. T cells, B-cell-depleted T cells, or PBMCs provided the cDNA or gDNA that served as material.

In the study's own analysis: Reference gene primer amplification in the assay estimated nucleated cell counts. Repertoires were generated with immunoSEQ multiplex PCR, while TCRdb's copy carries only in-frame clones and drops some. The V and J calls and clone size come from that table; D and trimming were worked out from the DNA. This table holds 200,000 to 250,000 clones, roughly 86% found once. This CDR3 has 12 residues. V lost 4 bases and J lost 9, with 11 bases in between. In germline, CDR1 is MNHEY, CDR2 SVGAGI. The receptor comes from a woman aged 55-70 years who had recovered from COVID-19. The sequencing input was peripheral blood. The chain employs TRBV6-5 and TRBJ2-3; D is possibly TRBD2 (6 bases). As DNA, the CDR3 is TGTGCCAGCAGTTCTAGCGACGTCACGCAGTATTTT. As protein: CASSSSDVTQYF.